This T cell receptor beta chain stems from a study of cytomegalovirus exposure and HLA in healthy donors (dated by TCRdb to about 2017). With respect to the entire study: An earlier analysis of several hundred of the donors reported 250 to 300 Gb of sequence data and 100 million to 120 million unique TCR beta sequences obtained from roughly 180 million T cells. The study used immunosequencing to profile the T cell repertoires of around 600 subjects and linked those repertoires to cytomegalovirus serostatus. High-throughput TCR immunosequencing, statistical association of individual TCRs with disease status, and machine learning were combined to predict cytomegalovirus infection status. Along with the roughly 670-subject first cohort, a separate validation cohort of over a hundred different subjects was used. Donor age, sex, ethnicity and CMV serostatus were collected together with the repertoire data. All discovery cohort repertoires had been generated on a single sequencing platform. Approximately 330 gigabases of sequencing data and 70 million to 95 million unique TCR sequences made up an early release that covered under 750 HLA-typed donors. A later analysis re-examined previously published TCR beta repertoires from just over 650 donors and added high-resolution HLA genotyping to investigate patterns of TCR occurrence. An earlier analysis of more than 450 of the donors used high-throughput TCR beta sequencing to judge whether each TCR beta V gene segment behaved as functional or pseudogenic. The study was designed to test whether signatures of past pathogen exposure could be identified by cataloging public T cell receptors. The number of donors typed differed by locus, with about 629-630 for A, B, C, DRB1 and DQB1, around 520 for DQA1, 606 for DPA1, and some 440 for DPB1. In the later analysis, no new phenotypic data were used to find candidate immune exposures; instead, reliance was placed on TCR beta sequences and their occurrence across donors. About five DR-DQ haplotypes were treated as single units for association and clustering because of strong linkage in the cohort. Among around 400 genotyped donors of the cohort, an average of roughly 230,000 unique TCR beta nucleotide sequences was sequenced per donor, of which about 19% were non-productive. HLA typing covered class I and class II loci at four-digit resolution. Among the approximately 400 genotyped donors, around 81% belonged to the genetic ancestry cluster associated with self-reported Caucasian donors. In a later genetic analysis, genome-wide SNP genotypes for about three fifths of the roughly 670 donors were used, and that subset was treated as a discovery cohort. The paper's findings and limits, for the study overall: According to a later analysis, parvovirus B19, influenza, CMV and Epstein-Barr virus appeared linked to several top co-occurrence clusters. Some IMGT-functional V segments, including TRBV6-2 and TRBV6-3, could not be distinguished by the 87-base-pair reads and were therefore excluded. Most TCR sequences were observed very rarely across donors, whereas some public TCRs were present in many individuals. In a later analysis, HLA-associated TCR beta chains were found to be more clonally expanded and to have lower generation probabilities than equally common non-associated chains. The sequencing pipeline was judged likely to have produced a cluster of highly shared sequence variants as a technical artifact. A later analysis associated about 18,000 TCR beta sequences with specific HLA alleles at a false discovery rate of 0.05. Only TCR beta chains were sequenced in this cohort, and the absence of alpha or paired-chain data limited detectable features. Correlated functional status among segregating V segments might reflect linkage disequilibrium, but an unknown experimental factor could not be ruled out. When HLA alleles, especially DR and DQ, strongly co-occurred, TCR associations were difficult to assign to individual alleles. The authors suggested that the approach could potentially be extended to other disease states and immunological phenotypes. Some 15 rarely observed V segments, including chromosome 9 orphons, were excluded from the earlier analysis of approximately 500 of the donors because counts were too low. Most CMV-associated TCR beta chains appeared to be HLA-restricted in a later analysis, and the HLA associations seemed to be driven largely by CMV exposure. The classifier was reported to diagnose cytomegalovirus status with high specificity and sensitivity in both the original cohort and the validation cohort. The study gave a list of 150 to 200 TCR beta chains associated with cytomegalovirus. Because HLA typing was unavailable for some donors at each locus, only the typed subset was used in association tests. A further reported finding was that TCR beta sequences accurately predicted the HLA-A and HLA-B alleles for most subjects in the first cohort. In a later genetic analysis, fewer N-insertions in productive TCRs were reported among donors in an Asian-associated ancestry cluster than the roughly 640-donor mean. In vitro tests confirmed that three of the cytomegalovirus-associated TCR beta chains recognize cytomegalovirus antigens. For the cohort, immune exposure information was limited to CMV serostatus. In an earlier analysis of approximately 600 of the donors, most TCR beta V segments were observed in productive rearrangements about 87% or about 30% of the time, broadly matching IMGT annotations. A later analysis found that TCR association rates varied across HLA loci, with DRB1 alleles showing the most associated TCRs and HLA-C alleles the fewest. The presence/absence analyses assumed that sequencing depth was roughly uniform across donors, and that assumption may not be true. In a later genetic analysis, a missense DCLRE1C variant was associated with V-gene and J-gene trimming of TCR beta chains, and the association was replicated in an independent cohort.

This clone was observed a single time. Its antigen specificity is not known. The sample holds no much larger clone one base away, and base qualities are not on file. The cohort consisted of 600 to 700 healthy bone marrow donors. At the time of sampling, all cohort members were nominally healthy, though unrecorded immune exposures were likely present. The donor tested CMV seropositive and was one of the 289 seropositive cohort members. A peripheral blood sample was collected from each donor, and TCR beta sequencing was performed on peripheral blood mononuclear cells. Genomic DNA was extracted from the blood cell samples with the Qiagen DNeasy Blood Extraction Kit. The junction shows trimming of 0 bases on V and 4 bases on J, plus 5 bases between the germline ends. CDR1 and CDR2, per the germline V gene, are SGHRS and YFSETQ. Reading from cysteine to phenylalanine, the CDR3 counts 12 amino acids. The kept DNA is CDR3 alone, 36 bases in frame from the first base.

The method behind the library was the immunoSEQ multiplex PCR assay. For the multiplex PCR, a mixture combining 60 forward primers for TCR Vbeta segments and 13 reverse primers for TCR Jbeta segments was used. The CDR3 region of rearranged TCR beta genes was amplified from genomic DNA with a multiplex PCR assay. On the Illumina HiSeq System, the amplified TCR beta libraries were sequenced as 87-base-pair reads. The original pipeline was this. A later analysis counted 65 million to 90 million unique TCR beta chains across the 666 repertoires, and about 10 million of these chains were shared by at least two donors. Raw reads were error-corrected and collapsed into unique sequences by a nearest-neighbor algorithm in which closely related sequences were merged to remove PCR and sequencing errors. Alignment of CDR3 sequences to IMGT reference sequences was used to assign V, D and J gene segments. For a sequence to be retained, a match of at least six nucleotides was required to both a V gene segment and a J gene segment. A rearrangement counted as productive if the CDR3 had no stop codons and remained in frame with V and J, and every other rearrangement counted as non-productive. CDR3 was defined by IMGT convention, running from the second conserved V-encoded cysteine to the conserved J-encoded phenylalanine. Sequences without an unambiguous match to a single V gene segment were excluded from the earlier analysis of about 640 of the donors. In an earlier analysis of approximately 550 of the donors, V segments were called functional above 56.7% productive rearrangements and were called segregating when the between-donor standard deviation exceeded 5%. A statistical classification framework was built to diagnose cytomegalovirus status from the catalog of TCR beta chain sequences. In a later analysis, V and J genes were assigned by comparing TCR nucleotide sequences against IMGT/GENE-DB human TR gene sequences. The TCRdist pipeline was used in a later analysis to assign CDR3 sequences and most-parsimonious VDJ recombination scenarios. In a later analysis, each TCR beta chain was defined by its CDR3 amino acid sequence together with its V-gene family, and reads without a unique V-gene family were excluded. A later analysis removed 600 or so highly shared, low-generation-probability nucleotide sequences to deal with suspected cross-contamination and a sequencing artifact. In a later analysis, a clonal expansion index for each public chain was calculated from normalized within-repertoire ranks of inferred template counts. A later analysis computed generation probabilities with a VDJ recombination model fitted to out-of-frame rearrangements, and checked the results against IGoR. A later analysis scored TCR-TCR, TCR-HLA and TCR-CMV co-occurrence with hypergeometric tests, applying a repertoire-size bias correction to TCR pairs. False discovery rates were estimated in a later analysis by permuting HLA or CMV assignments 20 times. In a later analysis, co-occurring TCRs were grouped using DBSCAN, with TCRdist sequence similarity added in when clustering inside HLA-allele-positive subsets. Repertoires with fewer than 30,000 or more than 120,000 public chains, plus five repertoires with anomalous nucleotide sharing, were excluded from co-occurrence clustering. Held by TCRdb, this immuneACCESS table contains in-frame sequences only and omits some clones. Under half of the omission traces to an unresolved V gene where checked; the cause of the rest is unknown. V, J and clone size reflect that table, while D and trimming were determined from the DNA. Recorded for this sample are approximately 170,000 clones; approximately 80% of them occurred a single time. The ten most abundant clones make up about 2.6% of the sample.

Source material: PBMCs. The source of this sequence is a woman aged 40 to 50 in good health and CMV-seropositive. The sequence joins TRBV5-1 to TRBJ2-7, with an unclear D gene assignment. The DNA sequence is given as TGCGCCAGCAGCTTGGGAGATTACGAGCAGTACTTC. Translation gives CASSLGDYEQYF.